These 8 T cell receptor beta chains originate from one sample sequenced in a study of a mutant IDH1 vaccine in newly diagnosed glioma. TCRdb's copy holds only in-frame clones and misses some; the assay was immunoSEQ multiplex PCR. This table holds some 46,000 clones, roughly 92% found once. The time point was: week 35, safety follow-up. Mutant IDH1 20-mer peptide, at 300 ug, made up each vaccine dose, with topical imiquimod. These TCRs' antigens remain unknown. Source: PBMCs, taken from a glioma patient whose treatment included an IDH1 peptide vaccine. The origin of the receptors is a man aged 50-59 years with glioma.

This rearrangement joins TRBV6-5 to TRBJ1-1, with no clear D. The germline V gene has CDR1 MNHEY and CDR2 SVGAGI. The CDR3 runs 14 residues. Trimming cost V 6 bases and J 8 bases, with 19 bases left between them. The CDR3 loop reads CASRSYSPPPEAFF. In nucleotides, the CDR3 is TGTGCCAGCAGATCCTACTCCCCACCCCCCGAAGCTTTCTTT.

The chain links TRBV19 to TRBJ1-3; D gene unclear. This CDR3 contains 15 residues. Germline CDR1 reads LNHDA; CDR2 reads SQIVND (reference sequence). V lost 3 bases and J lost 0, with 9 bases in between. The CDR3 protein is CASSIGRNSGNTIYF. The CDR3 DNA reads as TGTGCCAGTAGTATTGGGCGGAACTCTGGAAACACCATATATTTT. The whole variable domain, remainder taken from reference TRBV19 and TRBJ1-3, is DGGITQSPKYLFRKEGQNVTLSCEQNLNHDAMYWYRQDPGQGLRLIYYSQIVNDFQKGDIAEGYSVSREKKESFPLTVTSAQKNPTAFYLCASSIGRNSGNTIYFGEGSWLTVV.

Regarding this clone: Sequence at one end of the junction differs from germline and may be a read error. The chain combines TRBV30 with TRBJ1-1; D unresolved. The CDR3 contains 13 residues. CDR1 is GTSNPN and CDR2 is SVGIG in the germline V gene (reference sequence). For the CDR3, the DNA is TGTGCCCGGAGTGTACGGACGGGCGTTAAAGCTTTCTTT. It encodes CARSVRTGVKAFF.

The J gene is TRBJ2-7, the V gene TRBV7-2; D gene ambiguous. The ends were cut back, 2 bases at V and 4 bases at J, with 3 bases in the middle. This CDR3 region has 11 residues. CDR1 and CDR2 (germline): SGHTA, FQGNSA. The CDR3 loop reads CASSLYYEQYF. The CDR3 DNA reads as TGTGCCAGCAGCTTATATTACGAGCAGTACTTC. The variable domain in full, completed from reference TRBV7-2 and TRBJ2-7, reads GAGVSQSPSNKVTEKGKDVELRCDPISGHTALYWYRQSLGQGLEFLIYFQGNSAPDKSGLPSDRFSAERTGGSVSTLTIQRTQQEDSAVYLCASSLYYEQYFGPGTRLTVT.

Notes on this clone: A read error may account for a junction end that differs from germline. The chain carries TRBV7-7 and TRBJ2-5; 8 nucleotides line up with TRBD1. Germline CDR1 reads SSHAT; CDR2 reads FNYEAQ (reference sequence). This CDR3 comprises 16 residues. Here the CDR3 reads CASSFGTGNKGETQYF. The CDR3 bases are TGTGCTAGCAGCTTCGGGACAGGAAACAAGGGGGAGACCCAGTACTTC.

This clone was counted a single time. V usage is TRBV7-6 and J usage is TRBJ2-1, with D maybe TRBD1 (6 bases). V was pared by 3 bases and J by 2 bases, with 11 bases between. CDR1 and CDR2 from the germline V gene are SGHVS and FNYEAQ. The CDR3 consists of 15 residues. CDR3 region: CASSLGDNPYNEQFF. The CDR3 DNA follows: TGTGCCAGCAGCTTGGGGGACAATCCCTACAATGAGCAGTTCTTC. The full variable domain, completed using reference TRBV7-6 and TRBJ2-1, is GAGVSQSPRYKVTKRGQDVALRCDPISGHVSLYWYRQALGQGPEFLTYFNYEAQQDKSGLPNDRFSAERPEGSISTLTIQRTEQRDSAMYRCASSLGDNPYNEQFFGPGTRLTVL.

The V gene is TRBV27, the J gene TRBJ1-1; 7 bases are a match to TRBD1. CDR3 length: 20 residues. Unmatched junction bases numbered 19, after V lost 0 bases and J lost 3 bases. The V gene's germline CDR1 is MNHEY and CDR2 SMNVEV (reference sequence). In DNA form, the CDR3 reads TGTGCCAGCAGTTTATCGGCACCGACAGGGAGAGGGAGGGGGGACACTGAAGCTTTCTTT. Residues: CASSLSAPTGRGRGDTEAFF.

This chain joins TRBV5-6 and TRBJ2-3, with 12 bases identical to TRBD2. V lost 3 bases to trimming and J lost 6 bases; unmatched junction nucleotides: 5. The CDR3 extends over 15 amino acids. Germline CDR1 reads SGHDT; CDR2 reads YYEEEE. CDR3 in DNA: TGTGCCAGCAGCTCACTAGCGGGGGGATCGGATACGCAGTATTTT. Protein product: CASSSLAGGSDTQYF.